This TCR beta chain comes out of a study of blood T cells in healthy people across ages. Regarding the study as a whole: It was held that diversity estimates obtained from one million T cells represented underestimates. The lack of PBMC sorting stopped any conclusive naive versus antigen-experienced comparison. Fewer expanded clones and more diversity marked long-lived versus aged donors.

Donation came from healthy Caucasian individuals in Russia who were aged about 6 to 95. Primed by a sample-barcoded 5' primer and a J-beta primer mix, a second PCR proceeded for about 6 to 12 cycles. Using its own MiXCR run on the 5' RACE reads, TCRdb lists one record per CDR3 protein. The data contain 650,000 to 800,000 distinct CDR3 sequences, roughly 44% of them singletons. Concerning this clonotype itself: Its antigen is still unknown. The germline gene is not matched at one end of the junction; a read error may be the cause.

Germline values: CDR1 KGHDR, CDR2 SFDVKD. The CDR3 loop spans 13 amino acids. The sequenced sample was blood. This TCR was sampled from a man in his 60s in good health. V and J are TRBV24-1 and TRBJ2-2; D might be TRBD1 or TRBD2, each matching 6 bases. The CDR3, as DNA: TGCGCCACCAGTGTTCGGGGGCCCGGGGAGCTGTTTTTT. Amino acids: CATSVRGPGELFF.